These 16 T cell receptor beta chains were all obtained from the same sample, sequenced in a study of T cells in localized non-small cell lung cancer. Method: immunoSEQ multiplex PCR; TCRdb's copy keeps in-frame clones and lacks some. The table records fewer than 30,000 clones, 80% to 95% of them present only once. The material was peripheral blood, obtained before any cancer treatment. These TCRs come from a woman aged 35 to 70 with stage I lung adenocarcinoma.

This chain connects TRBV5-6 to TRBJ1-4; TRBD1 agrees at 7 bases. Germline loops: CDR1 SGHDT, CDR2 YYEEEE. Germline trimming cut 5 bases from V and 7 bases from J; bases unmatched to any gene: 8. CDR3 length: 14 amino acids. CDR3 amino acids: CASSMGQTREKLFF. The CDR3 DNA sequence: TGTGCCAGCAGTATGGGACAGACTCGTGAAAAACTGTTTTTT.

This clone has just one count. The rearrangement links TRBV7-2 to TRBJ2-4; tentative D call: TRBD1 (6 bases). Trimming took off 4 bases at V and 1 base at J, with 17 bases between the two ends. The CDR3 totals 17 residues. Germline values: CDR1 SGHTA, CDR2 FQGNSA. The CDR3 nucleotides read TGTGCCAGCAGCTCCCGCGAGGGGGATAGGGCCAAAAACATTCAGTACTTC. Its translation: CASSSREGDRAKNIQYF.

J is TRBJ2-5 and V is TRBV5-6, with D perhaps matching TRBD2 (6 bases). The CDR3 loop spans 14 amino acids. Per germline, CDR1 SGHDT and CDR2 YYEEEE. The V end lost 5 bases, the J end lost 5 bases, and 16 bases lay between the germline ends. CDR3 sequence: CASSARDFRETQYF. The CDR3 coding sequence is TGTGCCAGCAGTGCCCGGGACTTCAGGGAGACCCAGTACTTC.

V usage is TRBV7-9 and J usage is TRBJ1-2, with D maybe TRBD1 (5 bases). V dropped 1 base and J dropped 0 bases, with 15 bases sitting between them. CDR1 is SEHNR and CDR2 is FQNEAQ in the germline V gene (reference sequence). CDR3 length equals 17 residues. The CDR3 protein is CASSLGSGRVSNYGYTF. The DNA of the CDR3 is TGTGCCAGCAGCTTAGGTTCAGGGCGCGTTTCTAACTATGGCTACACCTTC.

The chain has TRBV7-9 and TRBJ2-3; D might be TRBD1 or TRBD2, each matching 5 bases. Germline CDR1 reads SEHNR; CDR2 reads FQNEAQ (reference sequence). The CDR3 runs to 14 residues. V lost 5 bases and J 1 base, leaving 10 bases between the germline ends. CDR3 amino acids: CASSVMGGTDTQYF. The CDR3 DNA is TGTGCCAGCAGCGTCATGGGGGGCACAGATACGCAGTATTTT.

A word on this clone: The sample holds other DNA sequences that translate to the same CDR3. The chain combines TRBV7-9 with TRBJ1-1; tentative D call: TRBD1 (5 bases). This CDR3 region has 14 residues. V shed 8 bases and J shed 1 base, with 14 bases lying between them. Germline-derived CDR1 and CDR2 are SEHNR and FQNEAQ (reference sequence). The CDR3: CASDARGTNTEAFF. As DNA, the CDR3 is TGTGCCAGCGACGCGCGGGGGACGAACACTGAAGCTTTCTTT.

CDR3 region: CAWSFNQGATEQFF. The DNA of the CDR3 is TGTGCCTGGAGTTTTAATCAGGGGGCTACTGAGCAGTTCTTC. This rearrangement joins TRBV30 to TRBJ2-1; 8 bases agree with TRBD1. This CDR3 contains 14 residues. V was pared by 2 bases and J by 9 bases, with 9 bases of the junction left unmatched. Per the germline V gene, CDR1 is GTSNPN and CDR2 is SVGIG (reference sequence).

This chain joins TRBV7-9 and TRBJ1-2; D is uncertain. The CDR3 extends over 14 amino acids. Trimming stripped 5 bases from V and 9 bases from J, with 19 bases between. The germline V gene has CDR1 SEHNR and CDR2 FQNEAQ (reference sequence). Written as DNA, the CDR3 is TGTGCCAGCAGCGCCGCCGTAACGGTCGATCGCTACACCTTC. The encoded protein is CASSAAVTVDRYTF.

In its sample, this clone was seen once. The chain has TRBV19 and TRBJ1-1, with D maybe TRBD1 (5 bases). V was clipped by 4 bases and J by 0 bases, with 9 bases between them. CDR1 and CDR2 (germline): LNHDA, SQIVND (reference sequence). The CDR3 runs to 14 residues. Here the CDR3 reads CASSRGTMNTEAFF. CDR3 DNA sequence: TGTGCCAGTAGTAGAGGGACCATGAACACTGAAGCTTTCTTT.

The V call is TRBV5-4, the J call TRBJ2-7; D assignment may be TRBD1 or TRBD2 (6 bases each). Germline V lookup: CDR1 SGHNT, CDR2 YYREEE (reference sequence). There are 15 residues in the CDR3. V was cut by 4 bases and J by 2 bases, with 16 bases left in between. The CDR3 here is CASSPRGGGTYEQYF. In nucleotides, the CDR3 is TGTGCCAGCAGCCCCAGGGGTGGCGGGACCTACGAGCAGTACTTC.

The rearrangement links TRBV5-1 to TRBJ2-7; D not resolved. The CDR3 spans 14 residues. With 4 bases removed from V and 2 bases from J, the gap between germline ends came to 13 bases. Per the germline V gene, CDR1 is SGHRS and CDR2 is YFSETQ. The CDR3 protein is CASSINGPAYEQYF. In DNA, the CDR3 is TGCGCCAGCAGCATTAACGGGCCAGCCTACGAGCAGTACTTC.

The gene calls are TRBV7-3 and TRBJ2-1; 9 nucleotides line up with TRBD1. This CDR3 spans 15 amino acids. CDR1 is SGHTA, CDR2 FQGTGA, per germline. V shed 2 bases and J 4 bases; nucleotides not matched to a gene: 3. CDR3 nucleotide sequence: TGTGCCAGCAGCTTAGGGGGACAGGGTTACAATGAGCAGTTCTTC. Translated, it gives CASSLGGQGYNEQFF.

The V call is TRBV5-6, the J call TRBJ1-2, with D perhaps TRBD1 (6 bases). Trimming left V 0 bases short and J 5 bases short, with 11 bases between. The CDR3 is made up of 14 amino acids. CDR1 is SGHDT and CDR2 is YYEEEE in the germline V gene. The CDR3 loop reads CASSLGDNRYGYTF. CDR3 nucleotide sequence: TGTGCCAGCAGCTTGGGGGACAACAGATATGGCTACACCTTC.

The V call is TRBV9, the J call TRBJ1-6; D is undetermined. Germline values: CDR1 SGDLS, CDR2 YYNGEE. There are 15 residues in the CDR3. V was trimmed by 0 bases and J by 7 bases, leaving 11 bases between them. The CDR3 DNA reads TGTGCCAGCAGCGTAGCTGGCGGAGGAAATTCACCCCTCCACTTT. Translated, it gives CASSVAGGGNSPLHF.

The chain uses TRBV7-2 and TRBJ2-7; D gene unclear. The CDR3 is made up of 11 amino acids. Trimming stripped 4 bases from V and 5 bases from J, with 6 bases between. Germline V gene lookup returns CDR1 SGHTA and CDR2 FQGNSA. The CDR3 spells CASSSVHEQYF. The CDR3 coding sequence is TGTGCCAGCAGCTCCGTCCACGAGCAGTACTTC.

Written as DNA, the CDR3 is TGTGCCAGCAGCTTAGGAGGTACAAGCTCCTACGAGCAGTACTTC. This codes for CASSLGGTSSYEQYF. The chain employs TRBV7-2 and TRBJ2-7; unclear D gene. The CDR3 runs 15 residues. CDR1 SGHTA and CDR2 FQGNSA come from the germline V gene. V lost 1 base, J lost 0 bases, and 10 bases lay in between.